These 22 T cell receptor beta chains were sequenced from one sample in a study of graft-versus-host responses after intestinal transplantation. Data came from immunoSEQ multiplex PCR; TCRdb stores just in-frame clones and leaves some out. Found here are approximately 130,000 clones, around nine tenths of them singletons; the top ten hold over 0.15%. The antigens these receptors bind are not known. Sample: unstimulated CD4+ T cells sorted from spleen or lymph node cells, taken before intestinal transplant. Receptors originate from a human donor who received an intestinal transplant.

CDR3 bases: TGTGCCAGCAGCTTCGCCAGGGAGGACTATGGCTACACCTTC. Translating it yields CASSFAREDYGYTF. The chain employs TRBV11-2 and TRBJ1-2; TRBD1 is a possible D gene (5 bases). The CDR3 has 14 amino acids. V was shortened by 3 bases and J by 3 bases, with 11 bases between the two germline ends. Germline assignment: CDR1 SGHAT and CDR2 FQNNGV.

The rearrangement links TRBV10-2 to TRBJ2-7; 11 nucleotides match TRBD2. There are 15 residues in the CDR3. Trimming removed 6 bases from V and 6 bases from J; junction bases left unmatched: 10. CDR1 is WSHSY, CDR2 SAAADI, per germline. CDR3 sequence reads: CASRLTSGTTGEQYF. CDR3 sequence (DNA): TGCGCCAGCAGACTGACTAGCGGGACGACTGGCGAGCAGTACTTC.

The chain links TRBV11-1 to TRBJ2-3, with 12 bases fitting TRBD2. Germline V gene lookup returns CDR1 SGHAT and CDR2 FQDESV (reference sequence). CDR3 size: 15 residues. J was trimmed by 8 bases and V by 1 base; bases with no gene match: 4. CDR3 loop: CASSLGTSGAGTQYF. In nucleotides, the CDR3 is TGTGCCAGCAGCTTAGGGACTAGCGGGGCAGGTACGCAGTATTTT.

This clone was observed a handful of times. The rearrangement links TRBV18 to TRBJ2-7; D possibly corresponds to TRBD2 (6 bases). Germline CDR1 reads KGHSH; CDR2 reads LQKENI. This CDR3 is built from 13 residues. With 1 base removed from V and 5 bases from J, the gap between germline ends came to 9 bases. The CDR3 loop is CASSPQAGNEQYF. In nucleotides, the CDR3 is TGTGCCAGCTCACCACAGGCGGGGAACGAGCAGTACTTC.

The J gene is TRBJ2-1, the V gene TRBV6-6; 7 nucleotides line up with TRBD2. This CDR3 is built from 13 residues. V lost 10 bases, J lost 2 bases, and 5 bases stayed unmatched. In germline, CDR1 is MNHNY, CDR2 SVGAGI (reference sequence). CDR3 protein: CATLAVTYNEQFF. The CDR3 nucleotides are TGTGCCACCCTAGCGGTTACCTACAATGAGCAGTTCTTC.

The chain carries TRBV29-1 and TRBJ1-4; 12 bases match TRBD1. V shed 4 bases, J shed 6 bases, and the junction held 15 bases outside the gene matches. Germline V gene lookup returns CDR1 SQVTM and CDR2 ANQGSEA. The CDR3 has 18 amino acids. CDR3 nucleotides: TGCAGCGTTGTAGCGCTCTTGGGGACAGGGGGCAGGGATGAAAAACTGTTTTTT. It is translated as CSVVALLGTGGRDEKLFF. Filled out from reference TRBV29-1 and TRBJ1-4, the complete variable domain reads SAVISQKPSRDICQRGTSLTIQCQVDSQVTMMFWYRQQPGQSLTLIATANQGSEATYESGFVIDKFPISRPNLTFSTLTVSNMSPEDSSIYLCSVVALLGTGGRDEKLFFGSGTQLSVL.

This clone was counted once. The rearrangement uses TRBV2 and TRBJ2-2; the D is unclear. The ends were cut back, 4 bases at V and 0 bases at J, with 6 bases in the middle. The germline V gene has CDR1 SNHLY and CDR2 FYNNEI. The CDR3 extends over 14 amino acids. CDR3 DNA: TGTGCCAGCAGTGGGGGAACGAACACCGGGGAGCTGTTTTTT. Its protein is CASSGGTNTGELFF.

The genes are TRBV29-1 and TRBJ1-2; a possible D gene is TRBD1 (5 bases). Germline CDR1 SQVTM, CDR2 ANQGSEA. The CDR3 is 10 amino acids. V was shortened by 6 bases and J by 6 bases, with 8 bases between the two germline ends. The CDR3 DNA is TGCAGCGTGGGGGTTGATGGCTACACCTTC. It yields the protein CSVGVDGYTF.

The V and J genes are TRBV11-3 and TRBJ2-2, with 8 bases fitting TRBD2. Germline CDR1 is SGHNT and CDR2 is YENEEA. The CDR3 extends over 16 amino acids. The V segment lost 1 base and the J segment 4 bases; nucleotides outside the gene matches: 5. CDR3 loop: CASSLGGGIFTGELFF. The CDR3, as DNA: TGTGCCAGCAGCTTAGGCGGGGGGATCTTCACCGGGGAGCTGTTTTTT.

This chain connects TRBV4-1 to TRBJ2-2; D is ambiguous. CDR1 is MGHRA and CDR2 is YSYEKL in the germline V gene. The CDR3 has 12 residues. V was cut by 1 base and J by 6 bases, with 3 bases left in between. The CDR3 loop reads CASSQVAGELFF. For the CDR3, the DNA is TGCGCCAGCAGCCAAGTGGCCGGGGAGCTGTTTTTT.

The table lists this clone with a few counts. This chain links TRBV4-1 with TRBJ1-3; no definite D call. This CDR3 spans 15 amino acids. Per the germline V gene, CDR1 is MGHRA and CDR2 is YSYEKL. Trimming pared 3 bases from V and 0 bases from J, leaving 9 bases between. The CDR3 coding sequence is TGCGCCAGCAGCCAGATGACGAGCTCTGGAAACACCATATATTTT. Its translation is CASSQMTSSGNTIYF.

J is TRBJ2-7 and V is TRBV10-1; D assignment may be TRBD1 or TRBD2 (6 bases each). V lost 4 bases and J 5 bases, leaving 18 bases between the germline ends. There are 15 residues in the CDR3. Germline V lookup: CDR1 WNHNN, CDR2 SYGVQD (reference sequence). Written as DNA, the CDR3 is TGCGCCAGCAGTGGTCCGGGGGCGTTTAGGAACGAGCAGTACTTC. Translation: CASSGPGAFRNEQYF.

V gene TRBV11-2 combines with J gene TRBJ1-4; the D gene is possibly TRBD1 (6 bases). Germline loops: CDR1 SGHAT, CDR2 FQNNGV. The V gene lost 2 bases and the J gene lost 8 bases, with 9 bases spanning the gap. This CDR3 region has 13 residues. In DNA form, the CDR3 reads TGTGCCAGCAGCTTACGGGGGGGCGAAAAACTGTTTTTT. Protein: CASSLRGGEKLFF.

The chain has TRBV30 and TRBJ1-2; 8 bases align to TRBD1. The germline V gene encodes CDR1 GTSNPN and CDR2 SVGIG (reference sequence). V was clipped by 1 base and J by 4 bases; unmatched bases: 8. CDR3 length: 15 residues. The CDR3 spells CAWSGQGAWGYGYTF. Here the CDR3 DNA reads TGTGCCTGGAGTGGGCAGGGGGCTTGGGGCTATGGCTACACCTTC.

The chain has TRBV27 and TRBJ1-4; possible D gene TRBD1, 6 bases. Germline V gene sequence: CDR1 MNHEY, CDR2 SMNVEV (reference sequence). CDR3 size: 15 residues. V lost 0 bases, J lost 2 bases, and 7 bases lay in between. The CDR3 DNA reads TGTGCCAGCAGTTTATCGGGGGCGACTAATGAAAAACTGTTTTTT. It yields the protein CASSLSGATNEKLFF.

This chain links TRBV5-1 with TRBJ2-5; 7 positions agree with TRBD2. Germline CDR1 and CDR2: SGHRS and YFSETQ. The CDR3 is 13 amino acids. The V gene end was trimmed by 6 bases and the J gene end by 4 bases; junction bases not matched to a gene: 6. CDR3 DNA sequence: TGCGCCAGCACTCCGGGGGGTGGAGAGACCCAGTACTTC. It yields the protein CASTPGGGETQYF.

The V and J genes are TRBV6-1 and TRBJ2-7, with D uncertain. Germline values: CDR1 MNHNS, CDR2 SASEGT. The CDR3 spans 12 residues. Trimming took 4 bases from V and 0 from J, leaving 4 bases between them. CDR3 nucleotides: TGTGCCAGCAGTGGAAGCTCCTACGAGCAGTACTTC. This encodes CASSGSSYEQYF.

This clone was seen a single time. The CDR3 DNA reads as TGTGCCAGCAGTGATTACGCGTTTCAAGCCAAAAACATTCAGTACTTC. This codes for CASSDYAFQAKNIQYF. This sequence joins TRBV6-1 and TRBJ2-4; D remains ambiguous. Germline CDR1 MNHNS, CDR2 SASEGT. The CDR3 is made up of 16 amino acids. Trimming pared 3 bases from V and 0 bases from J, leaving 12 bases between.

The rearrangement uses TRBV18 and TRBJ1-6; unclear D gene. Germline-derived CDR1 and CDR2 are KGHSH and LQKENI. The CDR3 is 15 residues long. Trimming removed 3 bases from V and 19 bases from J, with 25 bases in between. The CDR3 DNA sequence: TGTGCCAGCTCACCTGACCATTTACCGGGCCTAAGGCTTCACTTT. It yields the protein CASSPDHLPGLRLHF.

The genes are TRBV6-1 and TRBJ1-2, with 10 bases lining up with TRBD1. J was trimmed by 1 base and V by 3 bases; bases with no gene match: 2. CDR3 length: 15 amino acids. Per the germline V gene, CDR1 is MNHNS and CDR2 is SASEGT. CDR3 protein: CASSETGGFNYGYTF. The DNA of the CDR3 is TGTGCCAGCAGTGAGACAGGGGGCTTTAACTATGGCTACACCTTC.

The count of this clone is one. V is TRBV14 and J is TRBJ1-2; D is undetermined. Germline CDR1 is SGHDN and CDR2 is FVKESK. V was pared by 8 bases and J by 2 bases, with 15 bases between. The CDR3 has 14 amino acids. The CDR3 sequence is CASPPYSVNYGYTF. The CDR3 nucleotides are TGTGCCAGCCCGCCCTATTCCGTAAACTATGGCTACACCTTC. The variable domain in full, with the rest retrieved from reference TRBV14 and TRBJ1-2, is EAGVTQFPSHSVIEKGQTVTLRCDPISGHDNLYWYRRVMGKEIKFLLHFVKESKQDESGMPNNRFLAERTGGTYSTLKVQPAELEDSGVYFCASPPYSVNYGYTFGSGTRLTVV.

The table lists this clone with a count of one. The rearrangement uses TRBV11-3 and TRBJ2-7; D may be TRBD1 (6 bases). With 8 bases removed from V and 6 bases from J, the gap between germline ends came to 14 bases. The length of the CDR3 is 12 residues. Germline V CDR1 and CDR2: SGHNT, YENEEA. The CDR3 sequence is CASGTGYGEQYF. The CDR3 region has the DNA TGTGCCAGCGGTACAGGGTATGGCGAGCAGTACTTC.